This record covers a single TCR beta chain. Here immunoSEQ multiplex PCR was the method, and the copy in TCRdb shows in-frame clones only, minus some. The repertoire consists of fewer than 200,000 clones, with around four fifths occurring once and the leading ten covering roughly a fifth. The sample is drawn from a study of blood T cell repertoires in COVID-19. Study summary: COVID-19 samples collected from the United States, Italy and Spain covered acute and convalescent phases.

Material for sequencing was peripheral blood. The receptor was derived from a woman between 65 and 79 years old who had recovered from COVID-19.

CDR3 bases: TGCGCCAGCAGCCAAGGGGGGCGACTAGCGTTTGAGCAGTTCTTC. As protein: CASSQGGRLAFEQFF. This rearrangement joins TRBV4-3 to TRBJ2-1, with TRBD2 matching over 8 bases. Losses at the gene ends were 1 base for V and 9 bases for J; bases not matched to a gene: 8. Germline CDR1 and CDR2: LGHNA and YSLEER. The CDR3 is 15 residues long.